This T cell receptor beta chain was sequenced in a study of T cells in Graves' hyperthyroidism and ophthalmopathy. Study-level results: For ophthalmopathy, model prediction preceded onset by a median around 7 months. Most clonotypes that expanded in the thyroid above 0.001 also showed up in blood.

Patients having uncontrolled infection, another autoimmune disease, pregnancy or lactation were not included. The study based diagnoses on clinical symptoms, serum thyroxine and TRAb, thyroid ultrasound and orbital computed tomography. V lost 1 base to trimming and J lost 0 bases, with 10 bases between them. The CDR3 sequence is 16 residues long. The germline V gene has CDR1 SGHTA and CDR2 FQGNSA. RNA transcripts yielded amplified TCR beta CDR3 regions. The HTBI primer set drove a first-round RT-PCR of the TCR CDR3. TCRdb fed the multiplex PCR reads into MiXCR, producing one record per CDR3 protein. The sample has 450,000 to 650,000 distinct CDR3 sequences; approximately 15% are singletons. This clonotype was found many times. What it binds is unknown.

The chain links TRBV7-2 to TRBJ1-3; TRBD1 might be the D (6 bases). Sequenced material: blood. The TCR was taken from a woman in her late teens or twenties with Graves' ophthalmopathy. The CDR3 spells CASSLVQGSSGNTIYF. In nucleotides, the CDR3 is TGTGCCAGCAGCTTAGTTCAGGGGAGCTCTGGAAACACCATATATTTT.